These T cell receptor beta chains were read from a single sample in a study of post-analysis software for immune sequencing data. TCRdb ran MiXCR on the PCR reads and lists one entry per CDR3 protein. The sample gives 820,000 or so distinct CDR3 sequences, around 50% of which show up once; approximately 4.5% is in the top ten. The material sequenced was blood. These receptors were taken from a girl between 10 and 17 years old with multiple sclerosis. Both conserved end residues are part of each CDR3. The D gene is left open where the match is weak. Only some rows state a clone size, as once, few, many or a class for expanded clones.

V: TRBV5-1
J: TRBJ1-2
size: NA
D: NA
CDR3: CASSFGDGRQANYGYTF
DNA: TGCGCCAGCAGCTTTGGGGACGGCAGGCAAGCTAACTATGGCTACACCTTC

V: TRBV11-2
J: TRBJ1-1
size: NA
D: TRBD1
CDR3: CASSPPGTGVKAFF
DNA: TGTGCCAGCAGCCCTCCCGGGACAGGCGTGAAAGCTTTCTTT

V: TRBV20-1
J: TRBJ2-1
size: NA
D: TRBD2
CDR3: CSARQTSGSGEQFF
DNA: TGCAGTGCTAGACAGACTAGCGGGAGTGGAGAGCAGTTCTTC

V: TRBV11-2
J: TRBJ2-7
size: NA
D: NA
CDR3: CASSPDSYSSYEQYF
DNA: TGTGCCAGCAGCCCGGACAGCTATTCCTCCTACGAGCAGTACTTC

V: TRBV4-1
J: TRBJ1-5
size: NA
D: NA
CDR3: CASSQDYTGTGIHQPQHF
DNA: TGCGCCAGCAGCCAAGACTATACCGGGACCGGGATTCATCAGCCCCAGCATTTT

V: TRBV7-8
J: TRBJ2-1
size: once
D: TRBD2
CDR3: CASSSGLAGGGEAYNEQFF
DNA: TGTGCCAGCAGCTCCGGACTAGCGGGAGGAGGGGAGGCTTACAATGAGCAGTTCTTC

V: TRBV5-6
J: TRBJ1-6
size: NA
D: NA
CDR3: CASSLPTGRGQSPLHF
DNA: TGTGCCAGCAGCTTACCGACGGGCAGGGGTCAGTCACCCCTCCACTTT

V: TRBV7-9
J: TRBJ2-5
size: few
D: NA
CDR3: CASSLLQAEETQYF
DNA: TGTGCCAGCAGCTTGCTTCAGGCCGAAGAGACCCAGTACTTC

V: TRBV29-1
J: TRBJ2-7
size: NA
D: NA
CDR3: CSVIPGVRGDEQYF
DNA: TGCAGCGTGATCCCAGGGGTCAGGGGGGACGAGCAGTACTTC

V: TRBV7-7
J: TRBJ2-2
size: NA
D: TRBD1
CDR3: CASSPRTGGAGELFF
DNA: TGTGCTAGCAGCCCACGGACAGGGGGGGCCGGGGAGCTGTTTTTT

V: TRBV19
J: TRBJ2-5
size: NA
D: TRBD1
CDR3: CASSIKGQGSRTQYF
DNA: TGTGCCAGTAGTATCAAGGGACAGGGTAGTCGGACCCAGTACTTC

V: TRBV5-1
J: TRBJ2-5
size: NA
D: NA
CDR3: CASSFAHAGGRETQYF
DNA: TGCGCCAGCAGTTTCGCACATGCAGGGGGGAGAGAGACCCAGTACTTC

V: TRBV2
J: TRBJ1-2
size: few
D: TRBD1
CDR3: CASEMFGTGGDYGYTF
DNA: TGTGCCAGCGAAATGTTCGGGACAGGGGGCGACTATGGCTACACCTTC

V: TRBV20-1
J: TRBJ2-1
size: few
D: TRBD2
CDR3: CSARKLAPTYNEQFF
DNA: TGCAGTGCTAGAAAACTAGCGCCAACCTACAATGAGCAGTTCTTC

V: TRBV29-1
J: TRBJ2-5
size: NA
D: NA
CDR3: CSVVGLRYQETQYF
DNA: TGCAGCGTTGTGGGCCTCAGGTACCAAGAGACCCAGTACTTC

V: TRBV5-5
J: TRBJ1-5
size: few
D: TRBD1
CDR3: CASSLIQGYSQPQHF
DNA: TGTGCCAGCAGCTTGATACAGGGGTATAGTCAGCCCCAGCATTTT